This T cell receptor beta chain was sequenced in a study of blood T cell repertoires in COVID-19. The authors' processing: Reference gene primer amplification yielded estimated nucleated cell counts. Clones were sequenced by immunoSEQ multiplex PCR, and TCRdb holds only the in-frame ones, with some missing. V and J calls and clone size are given by that table; D and trimming were obtained from the DNA. The repertoire holds 500,000 or so clones, about nine tenths seen once, with 0.7% in the top ten. Per the germline V gene, CDR1 is ENHRY and CDR2 is SYGVKD. V gave up 4 bases and J gave up 2 bases, with 14 bases separating them. The CDR3 totals 15 residues.

The rearrangement uses TRBV10-3 and TRBJ2-5; D might be TRBD1 (6 bases). The origin of this receptor is a woman in her late teens or twenties who had recovered from COVID-19. Sequenced material: PBMCs or T cells enriched from blood (not recorded which). The CDR3 loop reads CAISGRQGPQETQYF. The CDR3 DNA reads TGTGCCATCAGTGGTCGGCAGGGGCCACAAGAGACCCAGTACTTC.